This T cell receptor beta chain was sequenced during a study of cytomegalovirus exposure and HLA in healthy donors. In germline, CDR1 is SGDLS, CDR2 YYNGEE. V lost 0 bases, J lost 3 bases, and 13 bases lay in between. The CDR3 is 15 amino acids. A multiplex PCR was run with 60 Vbeta primers and 13 Jbeta primers. Clones were sequenced by immunoSEQ multiplex PCR, and TCRdb holds only the in-frame ones, with some missing. The sample has approximately 200,000 clones, roughly 80% seen once. This chain links TRBV9 with TRBJ2-7; D uncertain. Specimen: PBMCs. This sequence originates from a woman aged 50 to 60 in good health and CMV-seropositive. CDR3 coding DNA: TGTGCCAGCAGCGTAGACGAGAACCCCCACTACGAGCAGTACTTC. Protein sequence: CASSVDENPHYEQYF.